The TCR beta chain under discussion was sequenced for a study of T cells in Graves' hyperthyroidism and ophthalmopathy. Looked up from germline, CDR1 is LGHNA and CDR2 is YNFKEQ. The length of the CDR3 is 14 residues. The TCR beta CDR3 regions underwent amplification using RNA transcripts as the source. In the first-round RT-PCR of the TCR CDR3, the HTBI primer set was used. MiXCR, applied by TCRdb to the multiplex PCR reads, yields one record per CDR3 protein. The sample lists almost 600,000 distinct CDR3 sequences, approximately 13% seen once, with around 5.4% in the top ten. With respect to this clonotype: An end of the junction does not agree with germline; a read error may underlie this.

The source is a woman aged 25 to 39 with Graves' hyperthyroidism that later progressed to Graves' ophthalmopathy. Sequences were obtained from blood. V and J are TRBV4-2 and TRBJ2-7; the D gene is possibly TRBD2 (5 bases). For the CDR3, the DNA is TGTGCCAGCGGCCAAGGTACTACTAGTTCCGAGCAGTACTTC. Translating gives CASGQGTTSSEQYF.